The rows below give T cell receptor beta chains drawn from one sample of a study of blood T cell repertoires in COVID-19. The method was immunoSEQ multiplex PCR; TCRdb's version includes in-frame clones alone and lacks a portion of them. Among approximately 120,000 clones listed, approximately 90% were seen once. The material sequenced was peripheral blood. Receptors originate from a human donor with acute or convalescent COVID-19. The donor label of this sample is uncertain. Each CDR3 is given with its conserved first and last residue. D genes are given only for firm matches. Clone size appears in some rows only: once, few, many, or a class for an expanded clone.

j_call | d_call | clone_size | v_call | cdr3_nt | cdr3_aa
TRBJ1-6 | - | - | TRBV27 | TGTGCCAGCAGAAAACCAGGACAGAGCTCCTATAATTCACCCCTCCACTTT | CASRKPGQSSYNSPLHF
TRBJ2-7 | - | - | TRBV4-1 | TGCGCCAGCAGCCAAGGGCTTGTTGGCTACGAGCAGTACTTC | CASSQGLVGYEQYF
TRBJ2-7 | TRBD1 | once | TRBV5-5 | TGTGCCAGCAGCCGTAAGGGACAGGGGGCCTACGAGCAGTACTTC | CASSRKGQGAYEQYF
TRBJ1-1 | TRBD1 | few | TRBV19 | TGTGCCAGCAACGGACAGGGGGCTATGGGCTCTATCTCCCCGGGCGGAGCTTTCTTT | CASNGQGAMGSISPGGAFF
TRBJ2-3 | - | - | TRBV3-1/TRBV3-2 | TGTGCCAGCAGCCATGGGGTAGGGGCCGGCACAGATACGCAGTATTTT | CASSHGVGAGTDTQYF
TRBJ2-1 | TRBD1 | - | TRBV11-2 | TGTGCCAGCAGCATCGGGACAGCAACCTACAATGAGCAGTTCTTC | CASSIGTATYNEQFF
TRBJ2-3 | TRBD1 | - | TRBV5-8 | TGTGCCAGCAGCACAAGAGCGACAGGGTCTGCTACGCAGTATTTT | CASSTRATGSATQYF
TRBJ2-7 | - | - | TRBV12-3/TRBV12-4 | TGTGCCAGCAGTTTGGGCACTCCCTACGAGCAGTACTTC | CASSLGTPYEQYF
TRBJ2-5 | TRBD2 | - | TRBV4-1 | TGCGCCAGCAGCCAACCTTGGACTAGCGGGAGGGAGACCCAGTACTTC | CASSQPWTSGRETQYF
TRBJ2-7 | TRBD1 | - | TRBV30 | TGTGCCTGGAACCGGGACAGGGCTTACGAGCAGTACTTC | CAWNRDRAYEQYF
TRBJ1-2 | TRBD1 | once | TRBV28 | TGTGCCAGCAGTTCGGGACAGTACTATGGCTACACCTTC | CASSSGQYYGYTF
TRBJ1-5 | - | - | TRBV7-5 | TGTGTCAGAAGGCCGAACGGGAGCCGGGGCAATCAGCCCCAGCATTTT | CVRRPNGSRGNQPQHF
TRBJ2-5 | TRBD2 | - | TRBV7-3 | TGTGCCAGCAGCGACCCACTAGCGGAGATGGGAGAGACCCAGTACTTC | CASSDPLAEMGETQYF
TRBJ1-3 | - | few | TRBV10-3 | TGTGCCACCAAATACGACTTATCCTCTGGAAACACCATATATTTT | CATKYDLSSGNTIYF
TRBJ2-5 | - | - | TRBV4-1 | TGCGCCAGCAGCCCACAGGTCGATGGGGAGACCCAGTACTTC | CASSPQVDGETQYF
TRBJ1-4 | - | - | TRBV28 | TGTGCCAGCAGTGTAAGGACAGTACCTAATGAAAAACTGTTTTTT | CASSVRTVPNEKLFF
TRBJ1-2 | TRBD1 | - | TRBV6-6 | TGTGCCAGCCTTCAGGGGGCCCGAACCGGAAATGGCTACACCTTC | CASLQGARTGNGYTF
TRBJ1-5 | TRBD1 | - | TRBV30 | TGTGCCTGGAGCCCGACAGGGGTTCAGCCCCAGCATTTT | CAWSPTGVQPQHF
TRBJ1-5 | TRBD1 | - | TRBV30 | TGTGCCTGGAACGGACAGGGGGGCCAGCCCCAGCATTTT | CAWNGQGGQPQHF
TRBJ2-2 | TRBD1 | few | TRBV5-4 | TGTGCCAGCAGCTTGGCGTCCGGGACAGTGAACACCGGGGAGCTGTTTTTT | CASSLASGTVNTGELFF
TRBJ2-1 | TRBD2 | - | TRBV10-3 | TGTGCCATCAGTGAGTCACTAGCGGGAAACAATGAGCAGTTCTTC | CAISESLAGNNEQFF
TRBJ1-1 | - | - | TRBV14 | TGTGCCAGCAGCGAATGGTTGGGGCTCGCTCGAATGAACACTGAAGCTTTCTTT | CASSEWLGLARMNTEAFF
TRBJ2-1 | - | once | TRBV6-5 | TGTGCCAGCATTAGGGGGGGCATAGAAAATGAGCAGTTCTTC | CASIRGGIENEQFF
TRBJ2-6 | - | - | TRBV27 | TGTGCCAGCAGTTTCCTAAACAGGGCTGGGGCCAACGTCCTGACTTTC | CASSFLNRAGANVLTF
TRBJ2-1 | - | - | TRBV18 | TGTGCCAGCTCACCGCGGCGGGATGAGCAGTTCTTC | CASSPRRDEQFF
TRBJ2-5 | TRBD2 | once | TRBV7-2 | TGTGCCAGCAGCTTAGGGGGACTAGCTCCGGAGACCCAGTACTTC | CASSLGGLAPETQYF
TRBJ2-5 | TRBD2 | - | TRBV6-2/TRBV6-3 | TGTGCCAGCAGTTACGATGCGGATAACGGGAGGGTTCGGGAGACCCAGTACTTC | CASSYDADNGRVRETQYF
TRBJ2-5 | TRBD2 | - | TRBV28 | TGTGCCAGCAGTTTTGGCGGGGGGACTGGAGAGACCCAGTACTTC | CASSFGGGTGETQYF
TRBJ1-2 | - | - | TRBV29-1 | TGCAGCGTTGGAAGCGGGTATGGCTACACCTTC | CSVGSGYGYTF
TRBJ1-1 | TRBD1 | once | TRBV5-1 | TGCGCCAGCAGCTGGGACAGCTCCTGGAACACTGAAGCTTTCTTT | CASSWDSSWNTEAFF
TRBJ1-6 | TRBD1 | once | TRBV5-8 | TGTGCCAGCCCGAGGACAGGGGCGACCTATAATTCACCCCTCCACTTT | CASPRTGATYNSPLHF
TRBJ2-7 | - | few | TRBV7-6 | TGTGCCAGCAGCTTAGGTCCAGGGGATCAATACGAGCAGTACTTC | CASSLGPGDQYEQYF
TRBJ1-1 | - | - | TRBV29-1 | TGCAGCGTTGCACAGCAACTGAACACTGAAGCTTTCTTT | CSVAQQLNTEAFF
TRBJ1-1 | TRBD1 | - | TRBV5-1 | TGCGCCAGCAGACCGGACCCAGGGGGCGGTGAAGCTTTCTTT | CASRPDPGGGEAFF
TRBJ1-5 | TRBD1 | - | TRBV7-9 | TGTGCCAGCAGTTCCGACAGGGCCCCCAATCAGCCCCAGCATTTT | CASSSDRAPNQPQHF
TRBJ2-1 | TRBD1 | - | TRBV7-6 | TGTGCCAGCAGCTTGAGACCGGGACAGACCTTCAATGAGCAGTTCTTC | CASSLRPGQTFNEQFF
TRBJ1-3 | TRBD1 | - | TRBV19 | TGTGCCAGTAGTATATACCATAGCGGGACAGACGGAAACACCATATATTTT | CASSIYHSGTDGNTIYF
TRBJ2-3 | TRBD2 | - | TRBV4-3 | TGCGCCAGCAGCCAAGGGGCTAGCGGCCTTATAGATACGCAGTATTTT | CASSQGASGLIDTQYF
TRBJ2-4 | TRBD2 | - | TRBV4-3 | TGCGCCAGCAGCCAAGATCTGAACGGCGGGGGGGCAAACATTCAGTACTTC | CASSQDLNGGGANIQYF
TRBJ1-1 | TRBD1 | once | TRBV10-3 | TGTGCCATCAGTGAGGACTGGACAGGGGGGCACCCCAACCCTGAAGCTTTCTTT | CAISEDWTGGHPNPEAFF
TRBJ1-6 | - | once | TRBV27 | TGTGCCAGCAGTTTAGGGGGGGCACGTTCACCCCTCCACTTT | CASSLGGARSPLHF
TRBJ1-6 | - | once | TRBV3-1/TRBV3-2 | TGTGCCAGCAGCCGGGACACCGATTCACCCCTCCACTTT | CASSRDTDSPLHF
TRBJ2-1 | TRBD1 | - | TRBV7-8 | TGTGCCAGCAGCCTCCGGGACAGGGCCGACAATGAGCAGTTCTTC | CASSLRDRADNEQFF
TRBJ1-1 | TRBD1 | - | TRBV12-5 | TGTGCTAGTCGTCAAAGGGGGCCGAACACTGAAGCTTTCTTT | CASRQRGPNTEAFF
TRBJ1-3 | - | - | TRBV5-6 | TGTGCCAGCAGCGTCACAGGTTCTGGAAACACCATATATTTT | CASSVTGSGNTIYF
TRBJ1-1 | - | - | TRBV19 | TGTGCCAGTAGTATTCAGGGGAACACTGAAGCTTTCTTT | CASSIQGNTEAFF
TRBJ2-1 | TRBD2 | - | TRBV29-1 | TGCAGCGTTGAAGGGCGTCCCGGGACTAGCGGGAGGGTGTCCTACAATGAGCAGTTCTTC | CSVEGRPGTSGRVSYNEQFF
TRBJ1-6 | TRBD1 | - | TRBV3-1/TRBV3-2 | TGTGCCAGCAGCCCGACAGGGGGAATAATTGCTTCACCCCTCCACTTT | CASSPTGGIIASPLHF